Given below is one T cell receptor beta chain in context. Its antigen is not yet known. Per-base quality was not reported, and no clone a single base away is much larger than it. V loses 5 bases, J loses 0 bases, and the germline ends lie 13 bases apart. The germline V gene provides CDR1 SGHTA and CDR2 FQGTGA. Its CDR3 holds 16 amino acids, cysteine through phenylalanine. Just the 48-base CDR3 DNA is kept, in frame starting at base 1. The entry originates in a study of cytomegalovirus exposure and HLA in healthy donors (dated by TCRdb to about 2017). Turning to the overall study: According to an earlier analysis of 587 of the donors, about 170 million T cells yielded roughly 110 million unique TCR beta sequences and 276 Gb of sequence data. Around 320 gigabases of sequencing data and tens of millions of unique TCR sequences were included in an early release covering under 650 HLA-typed donors. Among the roughly 430 genotyped donors, around 81% belonged to the genetic ancestry cluster associated with self-reported Caucasian donors. The study aimed to test whether cataloging public T cell receptors could reveal signatures of past pathogen exposure. Using immunosequencing, the study profiled T cell repertoires from 550 to 750 subjects and related those repertoires to cytomegalovirus serostatus. In addition to the first cohort of 500 to 850 subjects, a separate validation cohort of 130 or so different subjects was used. To predict cytomegalovirus infection status, the study brought together high-throughput TCR immunosequencing, statistical association of individual TCRs with disease status, and machine learning. In a later analysis, previously published TCR beta repertoires from 550 to 700 donors were re-analyzed and high-resolution HLA genotyping was added so that TCR occurrence patterns could be studied. Rather than drawing on any new phenotypic data, the later analysis identified candidate immune exposures from TCR beta sequences and the way those sequences occurred across donors. An earlier analysis of 587 of the donors used high-throughput TCR beta sequencing to judge whether each TCR beta V gene segment behaved as functional or pseudogenic. Donor age, sex, ethnicity and CMV serostatus were compiled together with the repertoire data. A later genetic analysis used genome-wide SNP genotypes for about 65% of the 666 donors, treating that subset as a discovery cohort. Every discovery cohort repertoire had been produced on one sequencing platform. HLA typing covered class I and class II loci at four-digit resolution. The number of typed donors differed by locus: roughly 629-630 for A, B, C, DRB1 and DQB1; some 500 for DQA1; 606 for DPA1; and around 470 for DPB1. Because of strong linkage in the cohort, 4 to 6 DR-DQ haplotypes were treated as single units for association and clustering. On average, about 200,000 unique TCR beta nucleotide sequences were sequenced per donor among several hundred genotyped donors of the cohort, with 15% to 20% of those sequences being non-productive. What the authors observed across the whole study: In vitro tests confirmed that a few of the cytomegalovirus-associated TCR beta chains recognize cytomegalovirus antigens. In this cohort, only TCR beta chains were sequenced, and detectable features were limited by the absence of alpha or paired-chain data. A later genetic analysis associated a missense DCLRE1C variant with V-gene and J-gene trimming of TCR beta chains, and an independent cohort replicated the association. Roughly uniform sequencing depth across donors was assumed in presence/absence analyses, although this assumption may not hold. Compared with equally common non-associated chains, HLA-associated TCR beta chains in a later analysis were more clonally expanded and had lower generation probabilities. Some IMGT-functional V segments, including TRBV6-2 and TRBV6-3, could not be distinguished by the 87-base-pair reads and were therefore excluded. Several of the top co-occurrence clusters appeared to be linked to parvovirus B19, influenza, CMV and Epstein-Barr virus, according to a later analysis. A further reported finding was that TCR beta sequences accurately predicted the HLA-A and HLA-B alleles for most subjects in the first cohort. The authors suggested that the approach could potentially be extended to other disease states and immunological phenotypes. Strong co-occurrence of HLA alleles, especially DR and DQ, made assigning TCR associations to individual alleles difficult. Broadly in line with IMGT annotations, most TCR beta V segments showed up in productive rearrangements about 87% or about 30% of the time in an earlier analysis of 450 to 600 of the donors. For the cohort, immune exposure information was limited to CMV serostatus. At a false discovery rate of 0.05, a later analysis linked under 20,000 TCR beta sequences to specific HLA alleles. Most TCR sequences were observed very rarely across donors, whereas some public TCRs were present in many individuals. In a later analysis, most CMV-associated TCR beta chains were found to appear HLA-restricted, with HLA associations seemingly driven largely by CMV exposure. Compared with the 666-donor mean, donors in an Asian-associated ancestry cluster had fewer N-insertions in productive TCRs, according to a later genetic analysis. Because HLA typing was unavailable for some donors at each locus, only the typed subset was used in association tests. Roughly 15 rarely observed V segments, including chromosome 9 orphons, were excluded from the earlier analysis of several hundred of the donors because counts were too low. Linkage disequilibrium might explain the correlated functional status among segregating V segments, but an unknown experimental factor could not be ruled out. In both the original and validation cohorts, the classifier was reported to diagnose cytomegalovirus status with high specificity and sensitivity. A group of highly shared sequence variants was considered likely to be a technical artifact of the sequencing pipeline. A total of 150 or so TCR beta chains were listed by the study as associated with cytomegalovirus. In a later analysis, TCR association rates were found to vary across HLA loci, with the most associated TCRs seen for DRB1 alleles and the fewest for HLA-C alleles.

The cohort comprised some 700 healthy bone marrow donors. At the time of sampling, all cohort members were nominally healthy, though unrecorded immune exposures were likely present. The donor tested CMV seronegative, placing the donor among the roughly 340 seronegative members of the cohort. Each donor provided a peripheral blood sample, and peripheral blood mononuclear cells were used for TCR beta sequencing. The Qiagen DNeasy Blood Extraction Kit was used to extract genomic DNA from the blood cell samples. Receptors were amplified or captured by the immunoSEQ multiplex PCR assay. For the multiplex PCR, a mixture combining 60 forward primers for TCR Vbeta segments and 13 reverse primers for TCR Jbeta segments was used. Amplification of the CDR3 region of rearranged TCR beta genes was performed with a multiplex PCR assay on genomic DNA. The Illumina HiSeq System was used to sequence the amplified TCR beta libraries as 87-base-pair reads. From the authors' description of their analysis: A later analysis counted 65 million to 90 million unique TCR beta chains across the 550 to 800 repertoires, and some 11 million of these chains were shared by at least two donors. To remove PCR and sequencing errors, raw reads were error-corrected and collapsed into unique sequences using a nearest-neighbor algorithm that merged closely related sequences. Alignment of CDR3 sequences to IMGT reference sequences was used to assign V, D and J gene segments. For a sequence to be retained, a match of at least six nucleotides was required to both a V gene segment and a J gene segment. Rearrangements were classified as productive when the CDR3 lacked stop codons and remained in frame with V and J, and all other rearrangements were classified as non-productive. Following IMGT convention, CDR3 was defined as the stretch from the second conserved V-encoded cysteine up to the conserved J-encoded phenylalanine. Sequences without an unambiguous match to a single V gene segment were excluded from the earlier analysis of almost 600 of the donors. An earlier analysis of just under 600 of the donors called V segments functional above 56.7% productive rearrangements and segregating when the between-donor standard deviation exceeded 5%. A statistical classification framework was developed to diagnose cytomegalovirus status using the catalog of TCR beta chain sequences. V and J gene assignment, in a later analysis, came from comparing TCR nucleotide sequences with IMGT/GENE-DB human TR gene sequences. The TCRdist pipeline was used in a later analysis to assign CDR3 sequences and most-parsimonious VDJ recombination scenarios. In a later analysis, each TCR beta chain was defined by its CDR3 amino acid sequence together with its V-gene family, and reads without a unique V-gene family were excluded. As a way to deal with suspected cross-contamination and a sequencing artifact, a later analysis dropped approximately 590 nucleotide sequences that were highly shared and had low generation probability. For each public chain, a later analysis derived a clonal expansion index from normalized ranks of inferred template counts within each repertoire. In a later analysis, generation probabilities were computed with a VDJ recombination model fitted to out-of-frame rearrangements, and the resulting probabilities were checked against IGoR. A later analysis scored TCR-TCR, TCR-HLA and TCR-CMV co-occurrence with hypergeometric tests, applying a repertoire-size bias correction to TCR pairs. A later analysis estimated false discovery rates by permuting HLA or CMV assignments 20 times. In a later analysis, co-occurring TCRs were grouped using DBSCAN, and TCRdist sequence similarity was added for clustering within HLA-allele-positive subsets. For co-occurrence clustering, repertoires with fewer than 30,000 or more than 120,000 public chains were excluded, along with roughly 5 repertoires with anomalous nucleotide sharing. TCRdb provides this immuneACCESS table in a form limited to in-frame rearrangements. Some clones are lacking; in checked studies, under half of them reflect an unresolved V gene, and why the rest are absent is not known. D and trimming were read from the DNA, whereas the V and J calls and clone size are those reported in that table. Counted in this sample were approximately 170,000 clones; roughly 83% of them appeared once. The ten largest clones represent 2.3% of the sample.

The origin of this receptor is a woman in her 50s in good health and CMV-seronegative. The rearranged segments are TRBV7-3 and TRBJ1-4; 5 matching bases give a weak D call of TRBD1. The specimen was PBMCs. Here the CDR3 is given as CASSQRQRATNEKLFF. The nucleotide sequence reads TGTGCCAGCAGCCAACGACAGAGAGCAACTAATGAAAAACTGTTTTTT.